These T cell receptor beta chains were read from a single sample in a study of T cells in Graves' hyperthyroidism and ophthalmopathy. Using its own MiXCR run on the multiplex PCR reads, TCRdb lists one record per CDR3 protein. This sample yields more than 500,000 distinct CDR3 sequences, of which around 50% are seen a single time; around 47% belongs to the top ten. Sample: peripheral blood or thyroid tissue (not recorded which). The receptors originated from an adult woman with Graves' disease, either hyperthyroidism or ophthalmopathy (not recorded which). The CDR3 runs from the conserved cysteine through the conserved F or W. D genes are given only for firm matches. For some rows the clone size is stated as once, few or many, or as a class when expanded; others skip it.

>NA|TRBV10-3|TRBJ1-5|many
CAISAYPGTGHSNQPQHF
TGTGCCATCAGTGCCTATCCCGGGACTGGCCATAGCAATCAGCCCCAGCATTTT
>TRBD2|TRBV10-3|TRBJ2-5|NA
CAISEGLAGQETQYF
TGTGCCATCAGTGAGGGACTAGCGGGACAAGAGACCCAGTACTTC
>NA|TRBV7-2|TRBJ2-7|many
CASSLAASESYEQYF
TGTGCCAGCAGCTTAGCGGCTAGCGAGAGCTACGAGCAGTACTTC
>TRBD1|TRBV7-9|TRBJ1-2|NA
CASSFTGDTTYGYTF
TGTGCCAGCAGCTTCACAGGGGACACGACCTATGGCTACACCTTC
>NA|TRBV10-2|TRBJ1-1|NA
CASSELQQAFF
TGCGCCAGCAGTGAGTTACAGCAAGCTTTCTTT
>NA|TRBV9|TRBJ1-6|many
CASSVDAGDNSPLHF
TGTGCCAGCAGCGTAGACGCAGGGGATAATTCACCCCTCCACTTT
>NA|TRBV10-3|TRBJ1-1|NA
CAISAQGIEGEAFF
TGTGCCATCAGTGCTCAGGGGATTGAGGGAGAAGCTTTCTTT
>NA|TRBV12-3/TRBV12-4|TRBJ2-6|NA
CASRTTGKSGANVLTF
TGTGCCAGCAGGACGACGGGGAAGTCTGGGGCCAACGTCCTGACTTTC
>NA|TRBV19|TRBJ1-4|many
CASKRTSNEKLFF
TGTGCCAGTAAGCGGACGTCGAATGAAAAACTGTTTTTT
>NA|TRBV9|TRBJ1-1|NA
CASSSRGLGTEAFF
TGTGCCAGCAGTTCCCGGGGCCTCGGAACTGAAGCTTTCTTT
>TRBD1|TRBV6-5|TRBJ1-1|NA
CASSLGQGRNTEAFF
TGTGCCAGCAGTCTGGGACAGGGGCGGAACACTGAAGCTTTCTTT
>TRBD1|TRBV5-6|TRBJ2-6|NA
CASSTGTGMFGANVLTF
TGTGCCAGCAGCACAGGGACAGGGATGTTTGGGGCCAACGTCCTGACTTTC
>NA|TRBV9|TRBJ2-7|many
CASSVSELDYEQYF
TGTGCCAGCAGCGTCAGTGAGCTAGACTACGAGCAGTACTTC
>TRBD1|TRBV5-6|TRBJ1-6|once
CASSPDRGLSSPLHF
TGTGCCAGCAGCCCAGACAGGGGGCTTAGTTCACCCCTCCACTTT
>TRBD2|TRBV2|TRBJ2-7|NA
CASTSSGRSYEQYF
TGTGCCAGCACGTCTAGCGGGCGATCCTACGAGCAGTACTTC
>TRBD1|TRBV25-1|TRBJ1-2|NA
CACSARGQANYGYTF
TGTGCCTGCAGTGCTCGAGGACAGGCAAACTATGGCTACACCTTC
>TRBD1|TRBV7-2|TRBJ1-5|many
CASSLVTGGSQPQHF
TGTGCCAGCAGCTTAGTGACAGGGGGAAGTCAGCCCCAGCATTTT
>NA|TRBV12-3/TRBV12-4|TRBJ2-7|once
CASRLGGTYEQYF
TGTGCCAGCAGACTCGGGGGAACCTACGAGCAGTACTTC
>TRBD1|TRBV7-9|TRBJ1-1|NA
CASSPDREGSEAFF
TGTGCCAGCAGCCCCGACAGGGAGGGGTCTGAAGCTTTCTTT
>NA|TRBV24-1|TRBJ2-7|NA
CATSDLRAGSHEQYF
TGTGCCACCAGTGATTTGAGGGCAGGGAGCCACGAGCAGTACTTC
>TRBD2|TRBV10-3|TRBJ2-7|NA
CAISLTGTSGRDDEQYF
TGTGCCATCAGCTTGACCGGGACTAGCGGGAGGGATGACGAGCAGTACTTC
>NA|TRBV10-3|TRBJ1-1|NA
CAISESEAEAFF
TGTGCCATCAGTGAGTCGGAGGCTGAAGCTTTCTTT